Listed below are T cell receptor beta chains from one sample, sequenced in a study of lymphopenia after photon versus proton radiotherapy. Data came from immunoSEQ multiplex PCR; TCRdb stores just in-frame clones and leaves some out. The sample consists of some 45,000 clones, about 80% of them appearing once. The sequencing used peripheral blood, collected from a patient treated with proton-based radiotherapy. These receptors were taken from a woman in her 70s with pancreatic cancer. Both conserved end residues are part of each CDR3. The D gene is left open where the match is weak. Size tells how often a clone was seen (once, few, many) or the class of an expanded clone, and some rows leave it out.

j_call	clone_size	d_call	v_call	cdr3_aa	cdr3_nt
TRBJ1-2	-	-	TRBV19	CASRTPLFGYTF	TGTGCCAGCAGAACACCTTTATTCGGCTACACCTTC
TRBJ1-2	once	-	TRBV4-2	CASSQDKGDAYGYTF	TGTGCCAGCAGCCAAGATAAAGGGGACGCTTATGGCTACACCTTC
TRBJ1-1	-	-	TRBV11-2	CASSSPLTGEAFF	TGTGCCAGCAGCTCCCCCCTGACAGGTGAAGCTTTCTTT
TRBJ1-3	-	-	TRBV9	CASSPQGINTIYF	TGTGCCAGCAGTCCCCAGGGAATAAACACCATATATTTT
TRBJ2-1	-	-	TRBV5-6	CASSSIGTADNEQFF	TGTGCCAGCAGCTCGATCGGAACGGCGGACAATGAGCAGTTCTTC
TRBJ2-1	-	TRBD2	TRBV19	CASSMFSGSVEQFF	TGTGCCAGTAGTATGTTTAGCGGGAGTGTTGAGCAGTTCTTC
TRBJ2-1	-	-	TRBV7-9	CASSSDSYGEQFF	TGTGCCAGCAGCTCAGACAGTTACGGTGAGCAGTTCTTC
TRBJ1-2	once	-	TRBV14	CASSPDPGYGYTF	TGTGCCAGCAGCCCAGACCCAGGGTATGGCTACACCTTC
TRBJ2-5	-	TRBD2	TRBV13	CASSLESASGVPQKAQYF	TGTGCCAGCAGCTTAGAGTCGGCTAGCGGAGTCCCCCAAAAGGCCCAGTACTTC
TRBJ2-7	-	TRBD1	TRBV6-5	CASSLDGTGGYEQYF	TGTGCCAGCAGCCTGGATGGGACAGGGGGTTACGAGCAGTACTTC
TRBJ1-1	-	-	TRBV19	CASSSGAGSSNTEAFF	TGTGCCAGTAGTTCCGGAGCGGGATCTTCCAACACTGAAGCTTTCTTT
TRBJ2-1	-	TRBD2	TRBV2	CASSEVDWGGSSTGQFF	TGTGCCAGCAGTGAAGTGGATTGGGGCGGGAGCTCCACCGGGCAGTTCTTC
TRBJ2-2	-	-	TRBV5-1	CASIGATNTGELFF	TGCGCCAGCATCGGAGCTACGAACACCGGGGAGCTGTTTTTT
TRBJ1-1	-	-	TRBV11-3	CASSPPTVPATEAFF	TGTGCCAGCAGCCCACCTACAGTCCCCGCGACTGAAGCTTTCTTT
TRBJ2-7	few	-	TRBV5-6	CASSFRSYEQYF	TGTGCCAGCAGCTTCCGATCCTACGAGCAGTACTTC
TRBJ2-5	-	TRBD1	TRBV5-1	CASRGGGETQYF	TGCGCCAGCAGAGGGGGCGGAGAGACCCAGTACTTC
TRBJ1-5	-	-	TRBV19	CASSQAGSNQPQHF	TGTGCCAGTAGCCAGGCGGGTAGCAATCAGCCCCAGCATTTT
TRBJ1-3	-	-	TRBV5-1	CASSESSNTIYF	TGCGCCAGCAGCGAGTCATCTAACACCATATATTTT
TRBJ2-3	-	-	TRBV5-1	CASSRDPGSTDTQYF	TGCGCCAGCAGCCGCGATCCAGGCAGCACAGATACGCAGTATTTT
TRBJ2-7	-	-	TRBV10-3	CAISEYGGFYEQYF	TGTGCCATCAGTGAGTATGGGGGTTTCTACGAGCAGTACTTC
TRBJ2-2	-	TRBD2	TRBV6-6	CASSYSTGGTGELFF	TGTGCCAGCAGTTACTCAACGGGAGGAACCGGGGAGCTGTTTTTT
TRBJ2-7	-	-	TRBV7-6	CASSSTVTGDTHYEQYF	TGTGCCAGCAGCTCCACAGTCACTGGGGACACTCACTACGAGCAGTACTTC
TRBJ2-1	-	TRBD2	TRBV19	CASQREVQTYNEQFF	TGTGCCAGCCAGCGGGAGGTGCAAACCTACAATGAGCAGTTCTTC
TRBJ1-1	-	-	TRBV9	CASSPRTENTEAFF	TGTGCCAGCAGCCCAAGGACAGAGAACACTGAAGCTTTCTTT
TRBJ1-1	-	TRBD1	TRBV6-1	CASSSDRLSTEAFF	TGTGCCAGCAGTTCGGACAGGTTGAGCACTGAAGCTTTCTTT
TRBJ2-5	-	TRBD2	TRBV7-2	CASRTSGREVETQYF	TGTGCCAGTCGGACTAGCGGGAGGGAAGTGGAGACCCAGTACTTC
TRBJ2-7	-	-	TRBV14	CASSQDQLAAIMEQYF	TGTGCCAGCAGCCAAGACCAGCTAGCTGCCATTATGGAGCAGTACTTC
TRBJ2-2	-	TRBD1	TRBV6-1	CASRHDRASGELFF	TGTGCCAGCAGACATGACAGGGCCTCCGGGGAGCTGTTTTTT
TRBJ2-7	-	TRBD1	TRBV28	CASSLSHRGLIEQYF	TGTGCCAGCAGTTTGTCCCACAGGGGGTTGATCGAGCAGTACTTC
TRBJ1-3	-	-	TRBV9	CASSVGTARMGSGNTIYF	TGTGCCAGCAGCGTAGGGACAGCTCGTATGGGGTCTGGAAACACCATATATTTT
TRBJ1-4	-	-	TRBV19	CASRNRELHEKLFF	TGTGCCAGTAGAAACAGAGAACTCCATGAAAAACTGTTTTTT